The 13 T cell receptor beta chains given below trace back to one sample, sequenced in a study of T-cell memory formation after mild COVID-19. MiXCR was run by TCRdb on the 5' RACE reads, yielding one entry per CDR3 protein. Seen here are 140,000 or so distinct CDR3 sequences, more than 13% observed once, and the top ten hold approximately 30%. The specimen was PBMCs or a T cell subset sorted from them (not recorded which). Source of these receptors: an adult woman who had mild COVID-19 (a few samples of this study predate the infection). Cell type and time point are not known.

This clonotype occurred a few times. This chain joins TRBV29-1 and TRBJ2-1; TRBD2 matches 8 bases. The CDR3 has 16 residues. The germline V gene has CDR1 SQVTM and CDR2 ANQGSEA. After removal of 7 bases from V and 2 bases from J, the junction contained 13 bases not matched to a gene. As DNA, the CDR3 is TGCAGCGCCGAGGGGGAGCGGGAGAGACCCTACAATGAGCAGTTCTTC. Translated: CSAEGERERPYNEQFF.

The genes are TRBV7-9 and TRBJ1-1, with D possibly matching TRBD1 (5 bases). Germline V gives CDR1 SEHNR, CDR2 FQNEAQ (reference sequence). CDR3 length: 13 amino acids. V dropped 7 bases and J dropped 6 bases, with 15 bases sitting between them. The chain's CDR3 is CASNPARGAEAFF. CDR3 DNA sequence: TGTGCCAGCAACCCTGCTCGGGGGGCTGAAGCTTTCTTT.

This clonotype turned up a few times. The gene calls are TRBV7-2 and TRBJ2-1; 8 nucleotides agree with TRBD2. V trimming: 5 bases; J trimming: 4 bases; junction bases outside the gene matches: 7. CDR1 SGHTA and CDR2 FQGNSA come from the germline V gene. The CDR3 has 15 amino acids. The CDR3 DNA is TGTGCCAGCAGCCCGAAGCGGGAGTGGTACAATGAGCAGTTCTTC. This encodes CASSPKREWYNEQFF.

This sequence joins TRBV11-2 and TRBJ2-1; 9 bases map to TRBD1. This CDR3 has 15 amino acids. Germline lookup yields CDR1 SGHAT and CDR2 FQNNGV. The V gene end was trimmed by 4 bases and the J gene end by 4 bases; junction bases not matched to a gene: 5. The CDR3 region is CASSSRDREYNEQFF. The CDR3 bases are TGTGCCAGCAGCTCCCGGGACAGGGAGTACAATGAGCAGTTCTTC.

This clonotype was seen only a few times. This chain's CDR3 is CASSGSPWDTDTQYF. CDR3 DNA: TGTGCCAGCAGTGGATCCCCTTGGGACACAGATACGCAGTATTTT. The V call is TRBV2, the J call TRBJ2-3; D unresolved. Per the germline V gene, CDR1 is SNHLY and CDR2 is FYNNEI. With 4 bases removed from V and 2 bases from J, the gap between germline ends came to 13 bases. The CDR3 runs to 15 residues.

The CDR3 DNA is TGCAGCGTCACAGGGGGGCTCTCCTACGAGCAGTACTTC. Translated, it gives CSVTGGLSYEQYF. The chain has TRBV29-1 and TRBJ2-7; 8 nucleotides align to TRBD1. Germline CDR1 reads SQVTM; CDR2 reads ANQGSEA. The trim removed 6 bases at V and 0 bases at J, leaving 4 bases unmatched. This CDR3 has 13 residues.

The chain has TRBV19 and TRBJ1-1; D is undetermined. This CDR3 has 16 residues. V lost 7 bases and J 0 bases, leaving 18 bases between the germline ends. Germline values: CDR1 LNHDA, CDR2 SQIVND (reference sequence). CDR3 sequence (DNA): TGTGCCAGTATTGACACGAGGAGTTGGATGAACACTGAAGCTTTCTTT. Residues: CASIDTRSWMNTEAFF.

This clonotype was counted ten times or more. The chain recombines TRBV7-8 with TRBJ2-7; TRBD2 matches at 9 bases. From germline, CDR1 is SGHVS and CDR2 FQNEAQ. Trimming cost V 4 bases and J 3 bases; bases outside gene matches: 7. The CDR3 sequence is 15 residues long. CDR3 in amino acids: CASSSEGAGGYEQYF. The CDR3 nucleotides read TGTGCCAGCAGCTCAGAAGGAGCGGGAGGCTACGAGCAGTACTTC.

This clonotype turned up a few times. The chain employs TRBV10-3 and TRBJ2-7, with 11 bases aligning to TRBD2. The CDR3 is made up of 13 amino acids. J gave up 6 bases and V 10 bases, and 8 bases lay outside the gene matches. Germline CDR1 is ENHRY and CDR2 is SYGVKD. CDR3 sequence: CATPGLAAGEQYF. CDR3 nucleotide sequence: TGTGCCACCCCGGGACTAGCGGCCGGCGAGCAGTACTTC.

This clonotype came up a few times. The rearrangement uses TRBV29-1 and TRBJ1-1; D unresolved. The germline V gene encodes CDR1 SQVTM and CDR2 ANQGSEA. CDR3 length: 11 amino acids. Deletions cut 3 bases from V and 5 bases from J, with 7 bases between. This CDR3 reads CSVDLGTEAFF. CDR3 DNA: TGCAGCGTTGATCTCGGAACTGAAGCTTTCTTT.

This clonotype was recorded at least ten times. The chain combines TRBV4-3 with TRBJ1-2; 7 nucleotides match TRBD1. From germline, CDR1 is LGHNA and CDR2 YSLEER. V shed 1 base and J 3 bases; nucleotides not matched to a gene: 5. The CDR3 runs to 15 residues. CDR3 residues: CASSQGTGVYYGYTF. For the CDR3, the DNA is TGCGCCAGCAGCCAAGGGACAGGAGTGTACTATGGCTACACCTTC.

This clonotype was detected a few times. The V and J genes are TRBV11-2 and TRBJ2-5, with a tentative D call TRBD1 (5 bases). The germline V and J ends were trimmed by 3 bases and 0 bases, with 14 bases remaining between them. This CDR3 has 16 amino acids. Germline CDR1 and CDR2: SGHAT and FQNNGV. The CDR3 reads CASSLGETVYQETQYF. CDR3 bases: TGTGCCAGCAGCTTGGGTGAGACAGTGTACCAAGAGACCCAGTACTTC. Variable domain in full (rest from reference TRBV11-2 and TRBJ2-5): EAGVAQSPRYKIIEKRQSVAFWCNPISGHATLYWYQQILGQGPKLLIQFQNNGVVDDSQLPKDRFSAERLKGVDSTLKIQPAKLEDSAVYLCASSLGETVYQETQYFGPGTRLLVL.

V and J are TRBV28 and TRBJ2-3; 14 bases are a match to TRBD2. The germline CDR1 and CDR2 sequences are MDHEN and SYDVKM. V trimming: 2 bases; J trimming: 6 bases; junction bases outside the gene matches: 13. The length of the CDR3 is 19 residues. Here the CDR3 reads CASSLGLAGGSQGADTQYF. The CDR3 DNA is TGTGCCAGCAGTTTAGGACTAGCGGGAGGCTCACAGGGAGCGGATACGCAGTATTTT.